The TCR beta chain under discussion was sequenced for a study of T cell repertoires in cytomegalovirus infection (dated by TCRdb to between 2019 and 2020). For the wider study: Recently identified HLA-C-restricted CMV epitopes, whose presentation resists viral immunomodulation, were targeted by peptide stimulations together with well-studied HLA-B-restricted epitopes. Donor HLA type was relevant to the analysis, as public TCR beta signatures indicated carriage of CMV infection together with the matching HLA type.

Interpreted using the paper, the treatment or condition label stands for: in vitro stimulation with specific CMV peptide epitopes to enrich CMV-specific T cells. These reads were obtained on an Illumina HiSeq 1500. The public reads were reprocessed in TCRdb via fastp at Q25 and MiXCR, keeping in-frame beta chains. Rows with one shared CDR3 protein collapse into an entry with the most common genes and DNA. This sample is represented by roughly 700,000 distinct CDR3 sequences; 30% to 40% of them were singletons. Clones ranked in the top ten supply about 18% of the sample. Points the paper makes about the study in general: In both this cohort and an independent cohort of some 380 donors, the cumulative frequency of public TCR beta family members distinguished carriers of CMV infection plus the relevant HLA type. The ex vivo response was dominated by HLA-C-restricted CMV-specific TCR beta clonotypes, which also provided the single most frequent clonotype in two of eight donors.

This clonotype occurred many times. The clone's antigen remains unknown. Within one base of it there is no much larger clone, and no base qualities were kept. Sample: cultured PBMCs, taken from culture after CMV antigen stimulation. This clonotype was sampled from a human donor in good health (CMV status not recorded). Some clones in this sample may be carry-over from other donors' samples.

Read as DNA, the sequence is TGTGCCAGCAGCTTAGTACGGCAGCCAAATCAGCCCCAGCATTTT. It translates as CASSLVRQPNQPQHF. The V and J segments used are TRBV7-8 and TRBJ1-5, with the D gene not clear enough to name. The CDR3 measures 15 amino acids from cysteine to phenylalanine. The sequence is cut down to CDR3 DNA, 45 bases in frame from base 1. Per the germline V gene, SGHVS is the CDR1 and FQNEAQ is the CDR2. Trimming costs V 1 base and J 4 bases, and their ends lie 11 bases apart.